Included here is one TCR beta chain sequence, with context. This specimen comes from a study of T cell changes during pregnancy in multiple sclerosis. Germline V gene lookup returns CDR1 SGHRS and CDR2 YFSETQ. This CDR3 region has 13 residues. V was clipped by 0 bases and J by 10 bases; unmatched bases: 6. Only in-frame clones appear in the TCRdb table, and some are missing; sequencing was by immunoSEQ multiplex PCR. This sample carries 75,000 to 95,000 clones, 85% to 95% of them seen once, and the ten largest clones take 0.9% to 0.95%. The receptor was isolated from a female donor with multiple sclerosis, enrolled in a pregnancy study. The sequenced sample was peripheral blood, obtained before pregnancy. V usage is TRBV5-1 and J usage is TRBJ1-1; TRBD1 matches at 7 bases. The CDR3, as DNA: TGCGCCAGCAGCTTGGAAGGGGGCGCGAGAGCTTTCTTT. Translated, it gives CASSLEGGARAFF. Complete variable domain (other parts from reference TRBV5-1 and TRBJ1-1): KAGVTQTPRYLIKTRGQQVTLSCSPISGHRSVSWYQQTPGQGLQFLFEYFSETQRNKGNFPGRFSGRQFSNSRSEMNVSTLELGDSALYLCASSLEGGARAFFGQGTRLTVV.